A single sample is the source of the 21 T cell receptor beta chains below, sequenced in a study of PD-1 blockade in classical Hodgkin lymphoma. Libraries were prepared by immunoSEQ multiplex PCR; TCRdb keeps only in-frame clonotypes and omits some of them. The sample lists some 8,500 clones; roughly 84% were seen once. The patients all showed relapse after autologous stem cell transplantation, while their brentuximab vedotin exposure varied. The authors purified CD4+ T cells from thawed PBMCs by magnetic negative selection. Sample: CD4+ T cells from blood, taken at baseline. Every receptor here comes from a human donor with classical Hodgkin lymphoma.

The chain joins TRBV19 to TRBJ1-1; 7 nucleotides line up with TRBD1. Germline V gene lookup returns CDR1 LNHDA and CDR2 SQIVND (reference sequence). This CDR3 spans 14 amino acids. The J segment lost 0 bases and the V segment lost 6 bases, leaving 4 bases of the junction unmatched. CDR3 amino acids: CASSPGQMNTEAFF. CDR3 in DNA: TGTGCCAGTAGCCCGGGACAGATGAACACTGAAGCTTTCTTT.

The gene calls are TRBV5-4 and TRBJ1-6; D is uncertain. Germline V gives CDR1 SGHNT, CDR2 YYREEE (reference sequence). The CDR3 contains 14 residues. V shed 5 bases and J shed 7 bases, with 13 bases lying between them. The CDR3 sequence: CASRIGGQNSPLHF. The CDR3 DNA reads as TGTGCCAGCAGAATCGGCGGGCAAAATTCACCCCTCCACTTT.

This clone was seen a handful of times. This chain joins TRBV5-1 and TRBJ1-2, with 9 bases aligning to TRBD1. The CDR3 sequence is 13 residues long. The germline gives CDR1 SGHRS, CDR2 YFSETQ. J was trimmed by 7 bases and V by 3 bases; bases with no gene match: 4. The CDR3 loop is CASSWDREAGYTF. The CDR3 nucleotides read TGCGCCAGCAGCTGGGACAGGGAGGCTGGCTACACCTTC.

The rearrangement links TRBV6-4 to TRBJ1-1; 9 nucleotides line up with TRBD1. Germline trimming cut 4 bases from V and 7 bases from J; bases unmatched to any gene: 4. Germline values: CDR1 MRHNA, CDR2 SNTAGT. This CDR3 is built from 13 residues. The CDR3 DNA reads TGTGCCAGCAGTGCTGAGACAGGGGGTGAAGCTTTCTTT. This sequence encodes CASSAETGGEAFF.

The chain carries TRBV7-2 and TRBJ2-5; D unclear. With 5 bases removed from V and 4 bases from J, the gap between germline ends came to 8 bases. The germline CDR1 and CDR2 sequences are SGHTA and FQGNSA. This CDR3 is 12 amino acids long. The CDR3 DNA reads TGTGCCAGCAGCGACCCGGGAGAGACCCAGTACTTC. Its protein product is CASSDPGETQYF.

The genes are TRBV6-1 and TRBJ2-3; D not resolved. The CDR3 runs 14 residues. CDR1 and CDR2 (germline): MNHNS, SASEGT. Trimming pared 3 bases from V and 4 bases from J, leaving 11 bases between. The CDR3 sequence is CASSEISFADTQYF. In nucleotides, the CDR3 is TGTGCCAGCAGTGAGATTAGTTTCGCAGATACGCAGTATTTT.

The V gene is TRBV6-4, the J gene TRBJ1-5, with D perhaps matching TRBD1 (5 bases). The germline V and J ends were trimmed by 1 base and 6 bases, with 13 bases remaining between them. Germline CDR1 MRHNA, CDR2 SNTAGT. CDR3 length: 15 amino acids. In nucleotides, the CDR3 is TGTGCCAGCAGTGACTTCGCAGGGAAAGGTCAGCCCCAGCATTTT. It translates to CASSDFAGKGQPQHF.

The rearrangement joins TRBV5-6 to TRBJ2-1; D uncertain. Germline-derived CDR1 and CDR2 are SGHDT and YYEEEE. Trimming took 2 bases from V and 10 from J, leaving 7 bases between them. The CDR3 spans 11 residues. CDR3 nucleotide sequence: TGTGCCAGCAGCTTAAGCCAGGAGCAGTTCTTC. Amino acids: CASSLSQEQFF.

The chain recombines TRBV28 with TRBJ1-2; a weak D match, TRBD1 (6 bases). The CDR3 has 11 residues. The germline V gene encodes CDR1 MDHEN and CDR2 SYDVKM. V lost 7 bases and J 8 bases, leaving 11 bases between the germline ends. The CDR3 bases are TGTGCCAGCACCAGGGGTTACGGCTACACCTTC. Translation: CASTRGYGYTF.

CDR3 DNA: TGTGCCAGCAGTTGGGGGGTCAGCTCCTACAATGAGCAGTTCTTC. The encoded protein is CASSWGVSSYNEQFF. The chain couples TRBV5-6 to TRBJ2-1; TRBD2 might be the D (6 bases). The CDR3 is made up of 15 amino acids. Trimming took 5 bases from V and 0 from J, leaving 12 bases between them. Germline CDR1 is SGHDT and CDR2 is YYEEEE.

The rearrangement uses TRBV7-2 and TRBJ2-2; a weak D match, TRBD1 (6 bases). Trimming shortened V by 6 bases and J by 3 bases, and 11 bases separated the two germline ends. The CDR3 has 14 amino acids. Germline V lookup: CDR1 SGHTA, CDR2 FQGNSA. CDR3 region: CASRQDSHTGELFF. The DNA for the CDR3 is TGTGCCAGCAGACAGGACAGCCACACCGGGGAGCTGTTTTTT.

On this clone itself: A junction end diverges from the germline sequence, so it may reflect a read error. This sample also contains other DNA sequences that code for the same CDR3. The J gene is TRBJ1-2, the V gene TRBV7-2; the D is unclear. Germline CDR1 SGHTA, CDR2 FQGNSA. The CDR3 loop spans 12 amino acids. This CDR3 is CAEDATDYGYTF. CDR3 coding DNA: TGTGCCGAGGACGCGACGGACTACGGCTACACCTTC.

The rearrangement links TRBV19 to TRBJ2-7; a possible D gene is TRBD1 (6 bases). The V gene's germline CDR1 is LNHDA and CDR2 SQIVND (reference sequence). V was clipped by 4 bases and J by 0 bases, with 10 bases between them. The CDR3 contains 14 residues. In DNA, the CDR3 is TGTGCCAGTAGTAAGGGGGATACCTCCTACGAGCAGTACTTC. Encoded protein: CASSKGDTSYEQYF.

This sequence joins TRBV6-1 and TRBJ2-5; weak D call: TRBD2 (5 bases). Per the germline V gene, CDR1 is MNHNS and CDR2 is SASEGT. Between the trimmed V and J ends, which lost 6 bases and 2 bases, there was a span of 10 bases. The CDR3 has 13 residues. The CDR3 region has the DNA TGTGCCAGCAGGAGGGAACCTCAAGAGACCCAGTACTTC. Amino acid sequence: CASRREPQETQYF.

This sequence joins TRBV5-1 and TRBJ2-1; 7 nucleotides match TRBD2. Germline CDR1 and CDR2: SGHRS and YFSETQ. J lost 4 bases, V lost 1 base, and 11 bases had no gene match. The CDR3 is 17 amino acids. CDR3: CASSLTSASSGYNEQFF. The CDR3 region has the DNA TGCGCCAGCAGCTTGACCTCCGCCTCTAGCGGATACAATGAGCAGTTCTTC. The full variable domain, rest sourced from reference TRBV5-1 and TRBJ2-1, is KAGVTQTPRYLIKTRGQQVTLSCSPISGHRSVSWYQQTPGQGLQFLFEYFSETQRNKGNFPGRFSGRQFSNSRSEMNVSTLELGDSALYLCASSLTSASSGYNEQFFGPGTRLTVL.

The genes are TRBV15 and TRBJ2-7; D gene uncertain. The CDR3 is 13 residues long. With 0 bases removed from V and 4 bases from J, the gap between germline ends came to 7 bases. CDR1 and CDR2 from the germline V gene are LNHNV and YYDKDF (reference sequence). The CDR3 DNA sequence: TGTGCCACCAGCAGAGATTTGACGTACGAGCAGTACTTC. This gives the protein CATSRDLTYEQYF.

DNA of the CDR3: TGTGCCAGCAGTGAAAGTGGGGTCCACGGGGAGCTGTTTTTT. It yields the protein CASSESGVHGELFF. V and J are TRBV6-1 and TRBJ2-2; no clear D gene. CDR3 length: 14 residues. Per germline, CDR1 MNHNS and CDR2 SASEGT. V was pared by 2 bases and J by 7 bases, with 11 bases between.

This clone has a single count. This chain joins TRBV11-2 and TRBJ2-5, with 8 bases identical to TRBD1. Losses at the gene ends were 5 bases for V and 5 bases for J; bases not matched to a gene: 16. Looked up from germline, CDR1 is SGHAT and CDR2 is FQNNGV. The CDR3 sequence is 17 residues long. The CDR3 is CASSRGYGAGGRETQYF. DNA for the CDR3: TGTGCCAGCAGCCGGGGCTACGGGGCAGGGGGCCGGGAGACCCAGTACTTC.

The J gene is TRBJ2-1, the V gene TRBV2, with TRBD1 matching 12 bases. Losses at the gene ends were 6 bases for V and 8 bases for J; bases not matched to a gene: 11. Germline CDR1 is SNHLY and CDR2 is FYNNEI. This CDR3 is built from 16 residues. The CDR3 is CASRRGQGALVDEQFF. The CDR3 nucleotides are TGTGCCAGCAGGCGGGGACAGGGGGCTTTAGTCGATGAGCAGTTCTTC. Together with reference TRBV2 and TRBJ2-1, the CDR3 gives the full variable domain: EPEVTQTPSHQVTQMGQEVILRCVPISNHLYFYWYRQILGQKVEFLVSFYNNEISEKSEIFDDQFSVERPDGSNFTLKIRSTKLEDSAMYFCASRRGQGALVDEQFFGPGTRLTVL.

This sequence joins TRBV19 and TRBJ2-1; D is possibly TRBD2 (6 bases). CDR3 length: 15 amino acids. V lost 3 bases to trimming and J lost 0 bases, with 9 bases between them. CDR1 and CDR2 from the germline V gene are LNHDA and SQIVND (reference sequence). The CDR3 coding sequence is TGTGCCAGTAGTATGGGGAGGCGCTCCTACAATGAGCAGTTCTTC. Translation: CASSMGRRSYNEQFF.

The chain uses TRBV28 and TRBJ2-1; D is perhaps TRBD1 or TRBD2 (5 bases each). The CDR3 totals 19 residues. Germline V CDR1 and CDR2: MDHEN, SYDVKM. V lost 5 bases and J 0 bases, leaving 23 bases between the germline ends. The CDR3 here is CASSPPSGTAKSSYNEQFF. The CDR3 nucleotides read TGTGCCAGCAGTCCGCCCTCCGGGACGGCAAAAAGCTCCTACAATGAGCAGTTCTTC.